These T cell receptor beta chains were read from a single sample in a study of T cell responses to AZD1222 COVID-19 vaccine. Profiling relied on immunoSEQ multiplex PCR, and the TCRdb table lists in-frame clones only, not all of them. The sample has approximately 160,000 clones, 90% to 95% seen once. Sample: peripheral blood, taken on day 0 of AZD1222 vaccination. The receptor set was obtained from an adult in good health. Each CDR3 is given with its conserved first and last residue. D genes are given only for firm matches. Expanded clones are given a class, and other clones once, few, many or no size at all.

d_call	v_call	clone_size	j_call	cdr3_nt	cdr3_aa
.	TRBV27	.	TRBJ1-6	TGTGCCAGCAGTTCACAGGTCTTACTTGTCGACTCCTATAATTCACCCCTCCACTTT	CASSSQVLLVDSYNSPLHF
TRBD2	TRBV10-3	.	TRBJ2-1	TGTGCCATCAGTGCGGAGCGGGGGAGACTCAATGAGCAGTTCTTC	CAISAERGRLNEQFF
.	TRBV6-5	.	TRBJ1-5	TGTGCCAGCAGGTATACAACGGCCGGGCCCCAGCATTTT	CASRYTTAGPQHF
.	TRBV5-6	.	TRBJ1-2	TGTGCCAGCAGCTTTTATACACTGGGAAACACCTTC	CASSFYTLGNTF
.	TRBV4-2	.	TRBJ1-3	TGTGCCAGCCAGGACATGAAGGGAAACACCATATATTTT	CASQDMKGNTIYF
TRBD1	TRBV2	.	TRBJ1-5	TGTGCCAGCAGTAAGGGGGCAACGGGCAATCAGCCCCAGCATTTT	CASSKGATGNQPQHF
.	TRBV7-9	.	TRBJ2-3	TGTGCCAGCAGCTCCCCGCTGGGGTCAGGGGGCACAGATACGCAGTATTTT	CASSSPLGSGGTDTQYF
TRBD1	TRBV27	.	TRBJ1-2	TGTGCCAGCAGTCCTGGGACAGGGTCGAGGGGCTACACCTTC	CASSPGTGSRGYTF
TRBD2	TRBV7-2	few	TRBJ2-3	TGTGCCAGCAGCTGGGCAGGCAGCGGGGGGACGGCAGATACGCAGTATTTT	CASSWAGSGGTADTQYF
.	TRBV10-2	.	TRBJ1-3	TGCGCCAGCACTTGGGACTCTGGAAACACCATATATTTT	CASTWDSGNTIYF
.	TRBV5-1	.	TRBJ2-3	TGCGCCAGCAGCTTGGAGGCTACTAGCACAGATACGCAGTATTTT	CASSLEATSTDTQYF
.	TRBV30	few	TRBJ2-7	TGTGCCTGGAGTCGGTTGGGGATCTACGAGCAGTACTTC	CAWSRLGIYEQYF
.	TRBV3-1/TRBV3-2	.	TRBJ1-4	TGTGCCAGCAGCCACAGGGTTGGGGAAAAACTGTTTTTT	CASSHRVGEKLFF
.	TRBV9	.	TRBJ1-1	TGTGCCAGCAGCGGCCCAGGGAAGACTGAAGCTTTCTTT	CASSGPGKTEAFF
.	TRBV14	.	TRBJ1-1	TGTGCCAGCAGCCAACGAACCGGGTTACCTCACACTGAAGCTTTCTTT	CASSQRTGLPHTEAFF
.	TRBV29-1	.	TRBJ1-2	TGCAGCGTTGGTACAGCACTAAACTATGGCTACACCTTC	CSVGTALNYGYTF
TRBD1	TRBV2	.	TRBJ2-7	TGTGCCAGCAGTGTCAGGGGGCTCGAGCAGTACTTC	CASSVRGLEQYF
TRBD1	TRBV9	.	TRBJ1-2	TGTGCCAGCAGCGTAGAGACGACAGGGCCTGGCTACACCTTC	CASSVETTGPGYTF
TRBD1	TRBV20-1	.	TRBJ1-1	TGCAGTGCTAGTTTCATGGCAGGGGGCCCGCGAACTGAAGCTTTCTTT	CSASFMAGGPRTEAFF
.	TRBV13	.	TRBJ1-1	TGTGCCAGCAGAAAGGGGGAGGACACTGAAGCTTTCTTT	CASRKGEDTEAFF
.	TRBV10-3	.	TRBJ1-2	TGTGCCATCAAGGGACACCTGAACTATGGCTACACCTTC	CAIKGHLNYGYTF
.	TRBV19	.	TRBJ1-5	TGTGCCAGTAGTATAGTCTTCCAGCCCCAGCATTTT	CASSIVFQPQHF
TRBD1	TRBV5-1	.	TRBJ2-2	TGCGCCAGCAGCTTAGGGGACAGGAACACCGGGGAGCTGTTTTTT	CASSLGDRNTGELFF
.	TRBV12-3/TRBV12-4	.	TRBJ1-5	TGTGCCAGCAGCCTAACAGATTATCAGCCCCAGCATTTT	CASSLTDYQPQHF
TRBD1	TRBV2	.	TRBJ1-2	TGTGCCAGCAGGCGAGACAGGGTTGGCTACACCTTC	CASRRDRVGYTF
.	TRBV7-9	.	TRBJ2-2	TGTGCCAGCAGCTTAGATGGAACCGGGGAGCTGTTTTTT	CASSLDGTGELFF
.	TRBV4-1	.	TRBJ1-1	TGCGCCAGCAGCCAAGAAATTGGACCAGACAGGAACACTGAAGCTTTCTTT	CASSQEIGPDRNTEAFF
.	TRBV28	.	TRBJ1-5	TGTGCCAGCAGTTTAACGAGCAATCAGCCCCAGCATTTT	CASSLTSNQPQHF
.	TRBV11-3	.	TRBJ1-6	TGTGCCAGCAACCAGAATAATTCACCCCTCCACTTT	CASNQNNSPLHF
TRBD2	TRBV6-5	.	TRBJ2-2	TGTGCCAGCAATAGCGGGGGCGCGAACACCGGGGAGCTGTTTTTT	CASNSGGANTGELFF
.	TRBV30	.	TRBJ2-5	TGTGCCTGGAGTGGCCAAGAGACCCAGTACTTC	CAWSGQETQYF
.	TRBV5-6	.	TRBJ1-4	TGTGCCAGCAGCAGCATTTCAGGGGAAAAACTGTTTTTT	CASSSISGEKLFF
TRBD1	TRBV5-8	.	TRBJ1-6	TGTGCCAGCAGTACAGGGGATACAAGTTCACCCCTCCACTTT	CASSTGDTSSPLHF
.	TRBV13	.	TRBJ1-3	TGTGCCAGCAGCTTAGAAAGCCGAAACACCATATATTTT	CASSLESRNTIYF
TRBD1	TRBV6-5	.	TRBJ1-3	TGTGCCAGCAGCCCGGGACAGGGGGCGCGCAACACCATATATTTT	CASSPGQGARNTIYF